The 28 T cell receptor beta chains listed next were all sequenced from one sample in a study of T cells in Graves' hyperthyroidism and ophthalmopathy. The CDR3 regions of TCR beta were amplified from RNA transcripts. HTBI primers drove first-round RT-PCR of the TCR CDR3. TCRdb passed the multiplex PCR reads through MiXCR, listing each CDR3 protein once. Of 500,000 to 750,000 distinct CDR3 sequences in the sample, 12% to 15% were seen once. The sample consisted of blood. These receptors all stem from a young woman with Graves' ophthalmopathy.

This clonotype occurred many times. This chain links TRBV6-1 with TRBJ2-1, with 11 bases aligning to TRBD2. The CDR3 totals 17 residues. The V segment lost 6 bases and the J segment 3 bases; nucleotides outside the gene matches: 10. The germline gives CDR1 MNHNS, CDR2 SASEGT. The CDR3 DNA follows: TGTGCCAGCAGGCTTGATGTAGCGGGAGGGTACTACAATGAGCAGTTCTTC. Protein: CASRLDVAGGYYNEQFF.

This clonotype was picked up many times. The chain is built from TRBV2 and TRBJ2-3, with a tentative D call TRBD2 (6 bases). V lost 5 bases, J lost 4 bases, and 16 bases lay in between. The CDR3 totals 15 residues. Germline values: CDR1 SNHLY, CDR2 FYNNEI. CDR3 nucleotide sequence: TGTGCCAGCAGTATCCGGCTAGCGCAGGCAGATACGCAGTATTTT. It codes for CASSIRLAQADTQYF.

This clonotype was recorded a few times. The rearrangement links TRBV30 to TRBJ2-4; D could derive from TRBD1 or TRBD2 (5 bases each). The CDR3 runs to 14 residues. The germline CDR1 and CDR2 sequences are GTSNPN and SVGIG (reference sequence). V lost 1 base and J 7 bases, leaving 14 bases between the germline ends. The CDR3 region is CAWSGGGGRNIQYF. The CDR3 coding sequence is TGTGCCTGGAGTGGGGGTGGGGGTCGGAACATTCAGTACTTC.

This clonotype showed up many times. In DNA form, the CDR3 reads TGTGCCAGCAGCCAAGGAAGGGGAAACATTCAGTACTTC. Its protein is CASSQGRGNIQYF. The gene calls are TRBV14 and TRBJ2-4; a possible D gene is TRBD1 (5 bases). Germline V CDR1 and CDR2: SGHDN, FVKESK. The CDR3 loop spans 13 amino acids. V gave up 1 base and J gave up 6 bases, with 7 bases separating them.

This clonotype occurred many times. This chain connects TRBV27 to TRBJ2-1; 10 nucleotides agree with TRBD2. The trim removed 4 bases at V and 4 bases at J, leaving 19 bases unmatched. This CDR3 is 20 amino acids long. Looked up from germline, CDR1 is MNHEY and CDR2 is SMNVEV (reference sequence). Here the CDR3 DNA reads TGTGCCAGCAGTTGGGGGGGGGCTAGCGGGAGTTTCCCCGGGTACAATGAGCAGTTCTTC. Translating gives CASSWGGASGSFPGYNEQFF.

The chain couples TRBV28 to TRBJ2-1; 10 positions agree with TRBD2. The germline CDR1 and CDR2 sequences are MDHEN and SYDVKM. This CDR3 is built from 14 residues. V lost 4 bases, J lost 9 bases, and 6 bases stayed unmatched. The CDR3: CASSSSGRGSEQFF. The CDR3 region has the DNA TGTGCCAGCAGTTCTAGCGGGAGAGGGAGTGAGCAGTTCTTC.

In this sample, this clonotype turned up a few times. This chain joins TRBV5-8 and TRBJ2-6; weak D call: TRBD2 (5 bases). Germline V CDR1 and CDR2: SGHTS, YDEGEE. Deletions cut 7 bases from V and 2 bases from J, with 22 bases between. The CDR3 covers 18 residues. This chain's CDR3 is CASSPPNELAPGANVLTF. The CDR3 DNA is TGTGCCAGCTCACCACCTAACGAGCTAGCCCCTGGGGCCAACGTCCTGACTTTC.

The chain joins TRBV6-1 to TRBJ2-5; the D is unclear. CDR3 size: 11 residues. CDR1 is MNHNS and CDR2 is SASEGT in the germline V gene. The ends were cut back, 8 bases at V and 7 bases at J, with 11 bases in the middle. In nucleotides, the CDR3 is TGTGCCAGCGGCCTATCACGGACCCAGTACTTC. This codes for CASGLSRTQYF.

A word on this clonotype: A single base separates this from a much larger clone, so it may be a read error. The chain links TRBV7-9 to TRBJ2-3; a weak D match, TRBD2 (6 bases). V was pared by 4 bases and J by 2 bases, with 19 bases between. This CDR3 region has 17 residues. The germline gives CDR1 SEHNR, CDR2 FQNEAQ (reference sequence). The CDR3 loop is CASSSPTGVAATDTQYF. CDR3 DNA sequence: TGTGCCAGCAGCTCCCCGACCGGAGTAGCGGCCACAGATACGCAGTATTTT.

This clonotype was recorded at least ten times. J is TRBJ2-2 and V is TRBV28, with TRBD1 matching over 9 bases. The V and J ends lost 5 bases and 0 bases, in that order; junction bases with no gene match: 19. Looked up from germline, CDR1 is MDHEN and CDR2 is SYDVKM. The length of the CDR3 is 21 residues. The CDR3, as DNA: TGTGCCAGCAGTCCCAGGGGGAGAGTCCACAGGGGGCCTACGAACACCGGGGAGCTGTTTTTT. Translation gives CASSPRGRVHRGPTNTGELFF.

This clonotype was recorded many times. The V gene is TRBV27, the J gene TRBJ1-2, with D perhaps TRBD1 (6 bases). CDR1 is MNHEY, CDR2 SMNVEV, per germline (reference sequence). This CDR3 has 13 residues. Trimming left V 4 bases short and J 7 bases short, with 13 bases between. The CDR3 sequence is CASSSRGYGGYTF. The CDR3 nucleotides are TGTGCCAGCAGTTCCAGGGGATACGGTGGCTACACCTTC.

This clonotype was seen many times. V gene TRBV28 combines with J gene TRBJ2-1; possibly TRBD2 for D (6 bases). The V end lost 2 bases, the J end lost 5 bases, and 13 bases lay between the germline ends. CDR3 length equals 15 residues. Germline CDR1 and CDR2: MDHEN and SYDVKM. CDR3 DNA sequence: TGTGCCAGCAGTTTACGGGGACTCTTGGACAATGAGCAGTTCTTC. Translating gives CASSLRGLLDNEQFF.

In its sample, this clonotype was seen many times. The chain recombines TRBV29-1 with TRBJ2-7; D is unclear. CDR1 is SQVTM and CDR2 is ANQGSEA in the germline V gene. V lost 7 bases, J lost 2 bases, and 15 bases lay in between. The CDR3 consists of 13 residues. The chain's CDR3 is CSGVDSRPYEQYF. DNA of the CDR3: TGCAGCGGTGTCGACTCCCGGCCCTACGAGCAGTACTTC.

This clonotype was counted ten times or more. The V and J genes are TRBV12-3 or TRBV12-4 and TRBJ2-3, with 7 bases aligning to TRBD2. With 2 bases clipped from V and 0 bases from J, the junction kept 17 bases outside the gene matches. The CDR3 consists of 20 residues. The CDR3 reads CASSLSTSPTAGASTDTQYF. The CDR3 coding sequence is TGTGCCAGCAGTTTATCCACATCCCCCACCGCGGGAGCTAGCACAGATACGCAGTATTTT.

About this clonotype itself: At one of its ends the junction is not consistent with the germline gene, which may arise from a read error. The chain recombines TRBV24-1 with TRBJ2-5; no clear D gene. Germline V gene data show CDR1 as KGHDR and CDR2 as SFDVKD. The length of the CDR3 is 11 residues. DNA of the CDR3: TGTGCCACCAGTGATTTGAAGACCCGGTACTTC. Amino acid sequence: CATSDLKTRYF.

The chain is built from TRBV7-9 and TRBJ1-2, with D unresolved. CDR3 size: 15 residues. Germline CDR1 SEHNR, CDR2 FQNEAQ (reference sequence). V lost 5 bases and J lost 4, with 17 bases in between. CDR3 in DNA: TGTGCCAGCAGCCCACCCAAACTGTCCCTCTATGGCTACACCTTC. Its translation: CASSPPKLSLYGYTF. Looking up the rest from reference TRBV7-9 and TRBJ1-2 gives the full variable domain: DTGVSQNPRHKITKRGQNVTFRCDPISEHNRLYWYRQTLGQGPEFLTYFQNEAQLEKSRLLSDRFSAERPKGSFSTLEIQRTEQGDSAMYLCASSPPKLSLYGYTFGSGTRLTVV.

This clonotype was observed at least ten times. The gene calls are TRBV28 and TRBJ2-1, with 9 bases aligning to TRBD2. The V gene's germline CDR1 is MDHEN and CDR2 SYDVKM. CDR3 length: 17 amino acids. V shed 5 bases, J shed 10 bases, and the junction held 18 bases outside the gene matches. The CDR3 loop reads CASSPRVGSGSGREQFF. CDR3 nucleotides: TGTGCCAGCAGTCCCCGGGTGGGTAGCGGGAGCGGACGGGAGCAGTTCTTC. The variable domain in full, with the rest retrieved from reference TRBV28 and TRBJ2-1, is DVKVTQSSRYLVKRTGEKVFLECVQDMDHENMFWYRQDPGLGLRLIYFSYDVKMKEKGDIPEGYSVSREKKERFSLILESASTNQTSMYLCASSPRVGSGSGREQFFGPGTRLTVL.

V gene TRBV7-9 combines with J gene TRBJ2-6; a possible D gene is TRBD2 (5 bases). CDR1 is SEHNR, CDR2 FQNEAQ, per germline (reference sequence). Trimming took off 5 bases at V and 0 bases at J, with 8 bases between the two ends. The CDR3 loop spans 15 amino acids. CDR3 bases: TGTGCCAGCAGCCCACTAGGCTCTGGGGCCAACGTCCTGACTTTC. The encoded protein is CASSPLGSGANVLTF.

This clonotype was seen at least ten times. This chain connects TRBV28 to TRBJ2-7; D is ambiguous. This CDR3 contains 15 residues. V lost 3 bases to trimming and J lost 1 base, with 13 bases between them. The germline V gene encodes CDR1 MDHEN and CDR2 SYDVKM. As DNA, the CDR3 is TGTGCCAGCAGTTTCGACACCAACCCATCCTACGAGCAGTACTTC. It specifies CASSFDTNPSYEQYF. The variable domain in full, completed from reference TRBV28 and TRBJ2-7, reads DVKVTQSSRYLVKRTGEKVFLECVQDMDHENMFWYRQDPGLGLRLIYFSYDVKMKEKGDIPEGYSVSREKKERFSLILESASTNQTSMYLCASSFDTNPSYEQYFGPGTRLTVT.

To note about this clonotype: Sequence at one end of the junction differs from germline and may be a read error. The chain joins TRBV6-1 to TRBJ2-2; no clear D. Germline V gene data show CDR1 as MNHNS and CDR2 as SASEGT. The CDR3 contains 11 residues. The CDR3 spells CASKATRELFF. The CDR3 DNA reads as TGTGCCAGCAAAGCCACCAGGGAGCTGTTTTTT.

To note about this clonotype: A read error may produce the germline difference seen at one junction end. J is TRBJ2-6 and V is TRBV2, with D maybe TRBD1 (5 bases). In germline, CDR1 is SNHLY, CDR2 FYNNEI. The CDR3 is 14 amino acids. The CDR3 region is CASIVESGANVLSF. CDR3 bases: TGTGCCAGCATTGTTGAGTCTGGGGCCAACGTCCTGTCTTTC. The full variable domain, its missing parts supplied by reference TRBV2 and TRBJ2-6, is EPEVTQTPSHQVTQMGQEVILRCVPISNHLYFYWYRQILGQKVEFLVSFYNNEISEKSEIFDDQFSVERPDGSNFTLKIRSTKLEDSAMYFCASIVESGANVLSFGAGSRLTVL.

This clonotype was recorded at least ten times. J is TRBJ1-2 and V is TRBV11-3, with a tentative D call TRBD1 (5 bases). Germline-derived CDR1 and CDR2 are SGHNT and YENEEA. The CDR3 runs 15 residues. V was trimmed by 1 base and J by 2 bases, leaving 11 bases between them. The CDR3 region has the DNA TGTGCCAGCAGCTTAGGGGGGGGATTCAACTATGGCTACACCTTC. As protein: CASSLGGGFNYGYTF. The variable domain in full, completed from reference TRBV11-3 and TRBJ1-2, reads EAGVVQSPRYKIIEKKQPVAFWCNPISGHNTLYWYLQNLGQGPELLIRYENEEAVDDSQLPKDRFSAERLKGVDSTLKIQPAELGDSAVYLCASSLGGGFNYGYTFGSGTRLTVV.

This clonotype occurred many times. V gene TRBV6-2 or TRBV6-3 combines with J gene TRBJ1-2; 10 nucleotides match TRBD1. The CDR3 runs to 16 residues. V shed 4 bases, J shed 8 bases, and the junction held 13 bases outside the gene matches. Germline CDR1 MNHEY, CDR2 SVGEGT. CDR3 residues: CASSLPPTGQGTGYTF. For the CDR3, the DNA is TGTGCCAGCAGTTTGCCACCCACGGGACAGGGGACCGGCTACACCTTC.

This clonotype appeared many times. This chain connects TRBV13 to TRBJ2-7, with D possibly called TRBD1 or TRBD2 (5 bases each). The V end lost 5 bases, the J end lost 2 bases, and 10 bases lay between the germline ends. The CDR3 is 13 residues long. Germline V gives CDR1 PRHDT, CDR2 FYEKMQ (reference sequence). The CDR3 bases are TGTGCCAGCAGCAAACTAGGGGCCTACGAGCAGTACTTC. Encoded protein: CASSKLGAYEQYF.

The rearrangement uses TRBV28 and TRBJ1-5; 7 nucleotides align to TRBD1. The J segment lost 6 bases and the V segment lost 6 bases, leaving 8 bases of the junction unmatched. There are 14 residues in the CDR3. The germline CDR1 and CDR2 sequences are MDHEN and SYDVKM. The CDR3 DNA sequence: TGTGCCAGCAGAACAGGGGAATTTGTTCAGCCCCAGCATTTT. Residues: CASRTGEFVQPQHF.

In DNA, the CDR3 is TGTGCCAGCAGCGAGGTTCCACAGAGCCACTCTGGAAACACCATATATTTT. Residues: CASSEVPQSHSGNTIYF. The chain recombines TRBV9 with TRBJ1-3; no definite D call. This CDR3 contains 17 residues. V gave up 3 bases and J gave up 0 bases, with 16 bases separating them. CDR1 is SGDLS, CDR2 YYNGEE, per germline.

Many counts were recorded for this clonotype. The chain has TRBV12-3 or TRBV12-4 and TRBJ2-3; D uncertain. The CDR3 is 13 residues long. V lost 5 bases to trimming and J lost 6 bases, with 12 bases between them. The CDR3 DNA follows: TGTGCCAGCAGTCATAGCCTGTCCGATACGCAGTATTTT. Its protein product is CASSHSLSDTQYF.

The sample holds many counts of this clonotype. The chain has TRBV12-3 or TRBV12-4 and TRBJ2-1, with 11 bases that match TRBD2. Trimming took 5 bases from V and 3 from J; bases not matched to a gene: 6. This CDR3 comprises 16 residues. The CDR3 is CASSPGTSGVYNEQFF. In nucleotides, the CDR3 is TGTGCCAGCAGTCCCGGGACTAGCGGAGTCTACAATGAGCAGTTCTTC.